This T cell receptor beta chain was sequenced in a study of identical twins. This clonotype turned up a few times. With V trimmed by 5 bases and J by 5 bases, 12 bases remained unmatched. The germline V gene has CDR1 MNHNS and CDR2 SASEGT. This CDR3 contains 16 residues. Each CDR3 protein is one row after TCRdb ran MiXCR on the 5' RACE reads. The sample includes a few hundred thousand distinct CDR3 sequences, 9.6% of them seen just once. The sample also formed part of further work on yellow fever vaccine responses in identical twins.

The clonotype was recovered from a woman younger than 35 in good health. Sequenced: PBMCs. This rearrangement joins TRBV6-1 to TRBJ2-5; 9 nucleotides agree with TRBD2. The CDR3 reads CASSPLAGGLSETQYF. In nucleotides, the CDR3 is TGTGCCAGCAGTCCGCTGGCGGGGGGGCTCTCGGAGACCCAGTACTTC.